Following are 21 T cell receptor beta chains from one sample sequenced in a study of T cell responses to AZD1222 COVID-19 vaccine. Libraries were prepared by immunoSEQ multiplex PCR; TCRdb keeps only in-frame clonotypes and omits some of them. This sample yields 90,000 to 130,000 clones, of which over 85% are seen a single time; about 16% belongs to the top ten. Material: peripheral blood, obtained 28 days after the second AZD1222 dose. The receptors here all came from an adult who received the AZD1222 COVID-19 vaccine.

This clone was seen only once. This chain connects TRBV19 to TRBJ2-2, with D possibly being TRBD1 (5 bases). The CDR3 is 15 amino acids. Trimming took 3 bases from V and 2 from J, leaving 10 bases between them. Germline loops: CDR1 LNHDA, CDR2 SQIVND (reference sequence). CDR3 sequence reads: CASSIWQGNTGELFF. The DNA for the CDR3 is TGTGCCAGTAGTATTTGGCAGGGAAACACCGGGGAGCTGTTTTTT.

In its sample, this clone was seen once. This sequence joins TRBV5-6 and TRBJ1-1; a possible D gene is TRBD1 (5 bases). The germline V and J ends were trimmed by 3 bases and 1 base, with 16 bases remaining between them. Germline assignment: CDR1 SGHDT and CDR2 YYEEEE. The CDR3 extends over 16 amino acids. This CDR3 is CASSSPVRQSNTEAFF. DNA for the CDR3: TGTGCCAGCAGCTCCCCTGTACGACAGTCGAACACTGAAGCTTTCTTT.

This chain links TRBV7-3 with TRBJ1-4, with D tentatively TRBD1 (5 bases). This CDR3 comprises 14 residues. Germline lookup yields CDR1 SGHTA and CDR2 FQGTGA. V was pared by 2 bases and J by 5 bases, with 9 bases between. CDR3 in DNA: TGTGCCAGCAGCTTAGGGGGGGAGAATGAAAAACTGTTTTTT. Translating it yields CASSLGGENEKLFF.

The chain joins TRBV12-5 to TRBJ1-5; 9 bases are a match to TRBD1. The CDR3 spans 18 residues. Germline CDR1 LGHNT, CDR2 FRNRAP. J was trimmed by 5 bases and V by 5 bases; bases with no gene match: 16. The CDR3 DNA follows: TGTGCTAGTGGTAGGGGGACAGGGATAGGGGTGAATGATCAGCCCCAGCATTTT. It codes for CASGRGTGIGVNDQPQHF.

The V gene is TRBV12-3 or TRBV12-4, the J gene TRBJ1-5; D not certain. Trimming took off 3 bases at V and 3 bases at J, with 3 bases between the two ends. This CDR3 contains 12 residues. The CDR3 is CASSFDNQPQHF. In nucleotides, the CDR3 is TGTGCCAGCAGTTTTGACAATCAGCCCCAGCATTTT.

The chain uses TRBV23-1 and TRBJ1-2; 9 bases match TRBD1. TRBV23-1 is an open reading frame whose function is uncertain. V trimming: 4 bases; J trimming: 5 bases; junction bases outside the gene matches: 17. This CDR3 spans 18 amino acids. The CDR3 loop reads CASSPDRDRVGGSYGYTF. CDR3 bases: TGCGCCAGCAGTCCCGACCGGGACAGGGTGGGCGGAAGTTATGGCTACACCTTC.

This clone was detected only once. V is TRBV19 and J is TRBJ2-7; 9 nucleotides match TRBD1. V was pared by 5 bases and J by 3 bases, with 8 bases of the junction left unmatched. Germline CDR1 LNHDA, CDR2 SQIVND (reference sequence). This CDR3 contains 15 residues. The DNA of the CDR3 is TGTGCCAGTAGTTCACCGGGACAGGGTGTCTACGAGCAGTACTTC. This codes for CASSSPGQGVYEQYF.

The V gene is TRBV5-4, the J gene TRBJ2-3, with 8 bases lining up with TRBD1. J was trimmed by 4 bases and V by 1 base; bases with no gene match: 2. Per germline, CDR1 SGHNT and CDR2 YYREEE (reference sequence). The CDR3 sequence is 14 residues long. CDR3 DNA sequence: TGTGCCAGCAGCTTGACAGGGGGAGCAGATACGCAGTATTTT. Amino acids: CASSLTGGADTQYF.

The genes are TRBV11-2 and TRBJ1-2, with unresolved D. Germline loops: CDR1 SGHAT, CDR2 FQNNGV. V was trimmed by 5 bases and J by 8 bases, leaving 12 bases between them. The CDR3 contains 12 residues. CDR3 sequence reads: CASSAIVGGYTF. The CDR3 coding sequence is TGTGCCAGCAGCGCCATAGTTGGCGGCTACACCTTC.

V is TRBV3-1 (or the pseudogene TRBV3-2) and J is TRBJ1-2; D unresolved. Trimming cost V 1 base and J 2 bases, with 5 bases left between them. The V gene's germline CDR1 is LGHDT and CDR2 YNNKEL (reference sequence). The CDR3 is 13 amino acids. CDR3 residues: CASSQAGNYGYTF. The CDR3 DNA reads as TGTGCCAGCAGCCAAGCCGGAAACTATGGCTACACCTTC.

This clone came up once. The chain is built from TRBV19 and TRBJ2-5; perhaps TRBD1 as D (6 bases). The CDR3 is made up of 16 amino acids. Trimming cost V 4 bases and J 1 base, with 16 bases left between them. Per germline, CDR1 LNHDA and CDR2 SQIVND (reference sequence). This CDR3 is CASSTGTIRGQETQYF. The CDR3 DNA follows: TGTGCCAGTAGTACCGGGACAATTCGGGGCCAAGAGACCCAGTACTTC.

V gene TRBV27 combines with J gene TRBJ2-7; D not certain. The CDR3 is 15 amino acids. Deletions cut 3 bases from V and 2 bases from J, with 14 bases between. Germline CDR1 and CDR2: MNHEY and SMNVEV (reference sequence). CDR3 residues: CASSFSRAVPYEQYF. CDR3 DNA sequence: TGTGCCAGCAGTTTCTCAAGAGCCGTACCCTACGAGCAGTACTTC.

The rearrangement joins TRBV11-1 to TRBJ2-7; TRBD1 matches 9 bases. Germline-derived CDR1 and CDR2 are SGHAT and FQDESV (reference sequence). V shed 5 bases, J shed 0 bases, and the junction held 2 bases outside the gene matches. The CDR3 covers 14 residues. The CDR3 DNA reads TGTGCCAGCAGCGACAGGGGGAGCTCCTACGAGCAGTACTTC. Translation gives CASSDRGSSYEQYF.

The gene calls are TRBV5-1 and TRBJ1-2; TRBD1 matches at 10 bases. The CDR3 runs 16 residues. From germline, CDR1 is SGHRS and CDR2 YFSETQ. The J segment lost 2 bases and the V segment lost 3 bases, leaving 7 bases of the junction unmatched. The CDR3 DNA is TGCGCCAGCAGCTCGGGGACAGGGGACGGGAACTATGGCTACACCTTC. Encoded protein: CASSSGTGDGNYGYTF.

The chain recombines TRBV6-6 with TRBJ1-4, with 9 bases aligning to TRBD1. CDR1 MNHNY and CDR2 SVGAGI come from the germline V gene (reference sequence). The CDR3 length is 14 residues. The V and J ends lost 8 bases and 8 bases, in that order; junction bases with no gene match: 9. The DNA of the CDR3 is TGTGCCAGCTCAAGGACAGGGACAGGGGAAAAACTGTTTTTT. Its translation: CASSRTGTGEKLFF.

The chain links TRBV11-3 to TRBJ2-2; D unclear. CDR1 is SGHNT and CDR2 is YENEEA in the germline V gene. The CDR3 is 13 residues long. Between the trimmed V and J ends, which lost 5 bases and 3 bases, there was a span of 7 bases. The CDR3 region has the DNA TGTGCCAGCAGCCCTGCGGACACCGGGGAGCTGTTTTTT. Amino acid sequence: CASSPADTGELFF.

This chain connects TRBV3-1 (or the pseudogene TRBV3-2) to TRBJ2-7; D may be TRBD2 (6 bases). Germline V gene sequence: CDR1 LGHDT, CDR2 YNNKEL (reference sequence). Trimming removed 2 bases at V and 1 base at J, with 9 bases between. The CDR3 is 14 residues long. The CDR3, as DNA: TGTGCCAGCAGCCAAACCGGGGGTTCCTACGAGCAGTACTTC. Protein: CASSQTGGSYEQYF.

The rearrangement uses TRBV19 and TRBJ1-2; D is perhaps TRBD1 (5 bases). CDR3 length: 14 amino acids. Per germline, CDR1 LNHDA and CDR2 SQIVND (reference sequence). The V end was cut by 5 bases, the J end by 7 bases, with 17 bases between. Here the CDR3 reads CASSALWEGRGYTF. The CDR3 DNA reads TGTGCCAGTAGTGCCCTCTGGGAGGGACGTGGCTACACCTTC.

J is TRBJ2-7 and V is TRBV20-1; D is possibly TRBD2 (5 bases). Trimming removed 3 bases at V and 7 bases at J, with 16 bases between. Germline V gives CDR1 DFQATT, CDR2 SNEGSKA (reference sequence). The CDR3 spans 13 residues. The CDR3 DNA reads as TGCAGTGCTAGTATAGCGATCAGTCTAGAGCAGTACTTC. Residues: CSASIAISLEQYF.

This chain links TRBV7-3 with TRBJ2-2; perhaps TRBD2 as D (5 bases). Germline V gene lookup returns CDR1 SGHTA and CDR2 FQGTGA. The V end lost 2 bases, the J end lost 6 bases, and 10 bases lay between the germline ends. The CDR3 has 14 amino acids. CDR3 loop: CASSLYSGSGELFF. CDR3 bases: TGTGCCAGCAGCTTATACTCGGGATCCGGGGAGCTGTTTTTT.

J is TRBJ1-4 and V is TRBV6-2 or TRBV6-3; D is undetermined. Trimming removed 3 bases at V and 8 bases at J, with 16 bases between. Germline CDR1 is MNHEY and CDR2 is SVGEGT. The CDR3 consists of 15 residues. CDR3 DNA sequence: TGTGCCAGCAGTTATAACCACCCTTTCTCGGAAAAACTGTTTTTT. The encoded protein is CASSYNHPFSEKLFF.